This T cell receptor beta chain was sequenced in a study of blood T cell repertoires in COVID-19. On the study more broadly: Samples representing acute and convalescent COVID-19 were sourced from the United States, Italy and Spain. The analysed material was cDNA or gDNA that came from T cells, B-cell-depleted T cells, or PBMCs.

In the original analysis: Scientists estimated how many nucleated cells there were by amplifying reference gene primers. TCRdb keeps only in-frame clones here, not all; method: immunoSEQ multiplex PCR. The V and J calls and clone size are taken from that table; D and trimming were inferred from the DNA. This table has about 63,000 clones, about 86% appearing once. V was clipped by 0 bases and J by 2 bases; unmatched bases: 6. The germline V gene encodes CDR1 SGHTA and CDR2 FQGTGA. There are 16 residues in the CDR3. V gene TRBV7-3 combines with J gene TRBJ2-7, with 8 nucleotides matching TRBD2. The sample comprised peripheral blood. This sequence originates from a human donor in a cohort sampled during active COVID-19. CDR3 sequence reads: CASSLTASGQPYEQYF. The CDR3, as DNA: TGTGCCAGCAGCTTAACGGCTAGCGGGCAACCCTACGAGCAGTACTTC. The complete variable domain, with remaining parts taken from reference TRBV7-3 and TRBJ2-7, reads GAGVSQTPSNKVTEKGKYVELRCDPISGHTALYWYRQSLGQGPEFLIYFQGTGAADDSGLPNDRFFAVRPEGSVSTLKIQRTERGDSAVYLCASSLTASGQPYEQYFGPGTRLTVT.